This T cell receptor (beta chain) was recovered during a study of siplizumab effects on memory and regulatory T cells. Findings and caveats of the study: The Treg-derived share of mappable alloreactive CD4+ clones averaged about 68% with siplizumab and approximately 27% in controls. Siplizumab led to significantly less abundant alloreactive sequences that could be traced back to unstimulated CD4+ memory cells. There was no confirmation of the suppressive function of proliferating Tregs from siplizumab cultures. There appeared to be greater diversity in naive T cells than in memory cells, and naive T cells seemed major contributors to the alloresponse.

For this clone: The antigen remains unidentified.

V gave up 4 bases and J gave up 6 bases, with 22 bases separating them. Germline values: CDR1 SGHNT, CDR2 YYREEE (reference sequence). This CDR3 comprises 17 residues. Generated by immunoSEQ multiplex PCR, the TCRdb table keeps only in-frame clones and is missing some. The data show 100,000 or so clones, 94% seen once. Sequences were obtained from Tregs sorted from blood. The clonotype comes from a human donor in good health. The gene calls are TRBV5-4 and TRBJ2-2; tentative D call: TRBD2 (6 bases). In DNA, the CDR3 is TGTGCCAGCAGCCCATCGCGGGGCAGGGTAATCGCCGGGGAGCTGTTTTTT. This codes for CASSPSRGRVIAGELFF. Supplemented by reference TRBV5-4 and TRBJ2-2, the full variable domain reads ETGVTQSPTHLIKTRGQQVTLRCSSQSGHNTVSWYQQALGQGPQFIFQYYREEENGRGNFPPRFSGLQFPNYSSELNVNALELDDSALYLCASSPSRGRVIAGELFFGEGSRLTVL.